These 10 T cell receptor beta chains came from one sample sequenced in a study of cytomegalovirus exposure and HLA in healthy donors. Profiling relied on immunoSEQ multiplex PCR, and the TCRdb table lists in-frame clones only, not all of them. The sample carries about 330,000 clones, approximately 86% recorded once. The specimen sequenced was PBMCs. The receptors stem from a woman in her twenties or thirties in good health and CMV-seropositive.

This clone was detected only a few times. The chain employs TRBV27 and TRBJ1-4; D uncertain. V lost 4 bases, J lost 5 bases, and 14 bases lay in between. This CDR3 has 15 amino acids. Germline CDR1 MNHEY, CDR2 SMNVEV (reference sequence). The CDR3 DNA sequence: TGTGCCAGCAGTTCCGGAGCGGTGCGAAATGAAAAACTGTTTTTT. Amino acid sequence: CASSSGAVRNEKLFF.

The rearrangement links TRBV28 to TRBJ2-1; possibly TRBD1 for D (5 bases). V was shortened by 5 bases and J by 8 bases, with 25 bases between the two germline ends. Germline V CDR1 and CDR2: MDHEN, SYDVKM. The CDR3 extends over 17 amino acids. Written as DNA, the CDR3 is TGTGCCAGCAGTCCGCCTTTTGGACAAGGGCATGGCTATGAGCAGTTCTTC. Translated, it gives CASSPPFGQGHGYEQFF. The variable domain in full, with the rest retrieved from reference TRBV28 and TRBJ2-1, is DVKVTQSSRYLVKRTGEKVFLECVQDMDHENMFWYRQDPGLGLRLIYFSYDVKMKEKGDIPEGYSVSREKKERFSLILESASTNQTSMYLCASSPPFGQGHGYEQFFGPGTRLTVL.

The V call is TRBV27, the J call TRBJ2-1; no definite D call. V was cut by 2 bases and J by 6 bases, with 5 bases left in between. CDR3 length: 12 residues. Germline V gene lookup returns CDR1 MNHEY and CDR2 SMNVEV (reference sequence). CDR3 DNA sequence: TGTGCCAGCAGTTTAATAGGCAATGAGCAGTTCTTC. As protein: CASSLIGNEQFF.

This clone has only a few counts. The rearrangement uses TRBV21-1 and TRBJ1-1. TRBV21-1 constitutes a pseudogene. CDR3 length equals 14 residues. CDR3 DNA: TGTGCCAGCAGCAGCAAAGGTGGGAGCACTGAAGCTTTCTTT. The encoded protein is CASSSKGGSTEAFF.

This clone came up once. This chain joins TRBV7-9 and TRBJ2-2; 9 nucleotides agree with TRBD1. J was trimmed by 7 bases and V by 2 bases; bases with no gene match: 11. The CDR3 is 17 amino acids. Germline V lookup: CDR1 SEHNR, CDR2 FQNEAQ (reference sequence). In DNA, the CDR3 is TGTGCCAGCAGCTTAAGACCTCCGGGACAGGGAGTCGGGGAGCTGTTTTTT. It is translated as CASSLRPPGQGVGELFF.

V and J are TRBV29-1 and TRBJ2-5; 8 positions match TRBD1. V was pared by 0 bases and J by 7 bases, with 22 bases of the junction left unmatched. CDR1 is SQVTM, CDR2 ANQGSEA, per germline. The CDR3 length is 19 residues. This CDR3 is CSVEDRPPSFPGQDTTQYF. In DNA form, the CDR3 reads TGCAGCGTTGAAGACCGGCCTCCCTCCTTTCCGGGACAGGATACGACCCAGTACTTC.

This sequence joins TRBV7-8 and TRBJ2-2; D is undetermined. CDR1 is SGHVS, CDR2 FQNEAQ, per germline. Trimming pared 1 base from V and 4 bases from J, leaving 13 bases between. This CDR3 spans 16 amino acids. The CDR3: CASSLGSLAPTGELFF. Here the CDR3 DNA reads TGTGCCAGCAGCTTAGGAAGTTTAGCTCCCACCGGGGAGCTGTTTTTT.

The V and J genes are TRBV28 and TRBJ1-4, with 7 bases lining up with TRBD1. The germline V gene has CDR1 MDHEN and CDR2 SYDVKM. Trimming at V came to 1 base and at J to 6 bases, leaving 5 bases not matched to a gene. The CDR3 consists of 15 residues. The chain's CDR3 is CASSLLGGGDEKLFF. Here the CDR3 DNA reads TGTGCCAGCAGTTTATTAGGGGGCGGGGATGAAAAACTGTTTTTT.

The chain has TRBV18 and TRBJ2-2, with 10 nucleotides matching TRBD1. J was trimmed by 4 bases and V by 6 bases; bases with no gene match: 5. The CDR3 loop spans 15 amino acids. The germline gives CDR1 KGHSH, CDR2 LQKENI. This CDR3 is CASSPGTGVTGELFF. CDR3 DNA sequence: TGTGCCAGCTCGCCCGGGACAGGGGTCACCGGGGAGCTGTTTTTT. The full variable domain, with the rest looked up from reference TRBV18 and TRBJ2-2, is NAGVMQNPRHLVRRRGQEARLRCSPMKGHSHVYWYRQLPEEGLKFMVYLQKENIIDESGMPKERFSAEFPKEGPSILRIQQVVRGDSAAYFCASSPGTGVTGELFFGEGSRLTVL.

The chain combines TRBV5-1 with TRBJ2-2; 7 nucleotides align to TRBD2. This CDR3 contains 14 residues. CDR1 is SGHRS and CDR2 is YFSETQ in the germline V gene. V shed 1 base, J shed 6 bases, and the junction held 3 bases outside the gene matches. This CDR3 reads CASSLITSAGELFF. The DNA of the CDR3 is TGCGCCAGCAGCTTGATTACTAGCGCCGGGGAGCTGTTTTTT.